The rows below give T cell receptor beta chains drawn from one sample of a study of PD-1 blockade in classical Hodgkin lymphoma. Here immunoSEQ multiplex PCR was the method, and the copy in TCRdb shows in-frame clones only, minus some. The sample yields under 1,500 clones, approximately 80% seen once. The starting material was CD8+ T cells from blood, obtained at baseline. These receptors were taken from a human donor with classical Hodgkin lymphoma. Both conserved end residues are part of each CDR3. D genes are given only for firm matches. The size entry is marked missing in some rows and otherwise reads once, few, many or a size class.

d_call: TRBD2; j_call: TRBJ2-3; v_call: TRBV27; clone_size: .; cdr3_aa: CASSFAAGGVDTQYF; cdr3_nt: TGTGCCAGCAGTTTCGCAGCGGGAGGGGTTGATACGCAGTATTTT
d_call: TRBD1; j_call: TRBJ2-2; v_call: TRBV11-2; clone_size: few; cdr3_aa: CASSLMDRGLAGELFF; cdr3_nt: TGTGCCAGCAGCCTGATGGACAGGGGGCTTGCTGGGGAGCTGTTTTTT
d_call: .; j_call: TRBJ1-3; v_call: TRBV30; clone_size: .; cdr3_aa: CAWSVGRTFTGNTIYF; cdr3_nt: TGTGCCTGGAGTGTGGGTCGGACTTTCACGGGAAACACCATATATTTT
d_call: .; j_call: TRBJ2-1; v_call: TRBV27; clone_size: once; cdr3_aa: CASRRGGVNNEQFF; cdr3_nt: TGTGCCAGCAGGAGGGGGGGGGTAAACAATGAGCAGTTCTTC
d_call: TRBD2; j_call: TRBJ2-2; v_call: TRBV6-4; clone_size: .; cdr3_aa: CASSPTSGGENTGELFF; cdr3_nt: TGTGCCAGCAGTCCGACTAGCGGGGGAGAGAACACCGGGGAGCTGTTTTTT
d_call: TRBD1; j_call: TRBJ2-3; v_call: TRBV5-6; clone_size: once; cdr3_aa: CASSLGLWRDRDVADTQYF; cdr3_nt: TGTGCCAGCAGCTTGGGGTTGTGGAGGGACAGGGATGTGGCAGATACGCAGTATTTT
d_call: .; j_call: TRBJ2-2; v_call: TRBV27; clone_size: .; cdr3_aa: CASSFGMVTGELFF; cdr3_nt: TGTGCCAGCAGTTTTGGGATGGTCACCGGGGAGCTGTTTTTT
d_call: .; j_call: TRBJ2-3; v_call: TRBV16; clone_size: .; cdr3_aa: CASSQITTTDTQYF; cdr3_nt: TGTGCCAGCAGCCAAATCACAACCACAGATACGCAGTATTTT
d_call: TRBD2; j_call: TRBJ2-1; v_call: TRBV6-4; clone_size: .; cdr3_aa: CASSESSGSGDEQFF; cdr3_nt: TGTGCCAGCAGTGAATCTAGCGGGAGTGGGGATGAGCAGTTCTTC
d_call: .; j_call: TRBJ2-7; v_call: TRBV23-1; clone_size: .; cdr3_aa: CASSLAETDSFYEQYF; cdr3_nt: TGCGCCAGCAGTCTTGCGGAGACCGACTCTTTCTACGAGCAGTACTTC
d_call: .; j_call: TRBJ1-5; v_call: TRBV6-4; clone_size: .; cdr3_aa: CASSDSRSGQPTYSNQPQHF; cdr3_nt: TGTGCCAGCAGTGACTCAAGATCCGGACAGCCTACCTATAGCAATCAGCCCCAGCATTTT
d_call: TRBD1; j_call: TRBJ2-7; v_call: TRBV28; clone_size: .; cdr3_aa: CAWGGQGSYEQYF; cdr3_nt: TGTGCCTGGGGGGGACAGGGGAGTTACGAGCAGTACTTC
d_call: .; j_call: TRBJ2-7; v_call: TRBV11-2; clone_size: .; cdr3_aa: CASSLDGDEQYF; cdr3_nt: TGTGCCAGCAGCTTAGATGGCGACGAGCAGTACTTC
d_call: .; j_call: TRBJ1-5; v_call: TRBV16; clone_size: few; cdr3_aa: CASSQLLQDLSNQPQHF; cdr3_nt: TGTGCCAGCAGCCAATTATTACAGGACTTAAGCAATCAGCCCCAGCATTTT
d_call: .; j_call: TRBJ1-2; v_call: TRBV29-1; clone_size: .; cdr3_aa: CSVGGIQGVPNYGYTF; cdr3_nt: TGCAGCGTTGGGGGCATCCAGGGAGTCCCTAACTATGGCTACACCTTC
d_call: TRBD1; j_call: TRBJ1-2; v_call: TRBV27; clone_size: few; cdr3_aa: CASSLGTGGYGYTF; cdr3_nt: TGTGCCAGCAGTTTAGGGACAGGGGGGTATGGCTACACCTTC
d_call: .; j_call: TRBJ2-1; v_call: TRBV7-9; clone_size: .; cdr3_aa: CASSLGASVQYGQFF; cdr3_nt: TGTGCCAGCAGCTTAGGGGCTAGCGTTCAATACGGGCAGTTCTTC
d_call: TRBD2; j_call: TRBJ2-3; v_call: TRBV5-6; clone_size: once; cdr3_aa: CASSLGTSGRADTQYF; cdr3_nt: TGTGCCAGCAGCTTAGGGACTAGCGGGAGGGCAGATACGCAGTATTTT
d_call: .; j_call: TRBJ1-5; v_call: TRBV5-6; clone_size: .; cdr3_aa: CASSLFRALSNQPQHF; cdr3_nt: TGTGCCAGCAGCTTGTTCAGGGCACTTAGCAATCAGCCCCAGCATTTT
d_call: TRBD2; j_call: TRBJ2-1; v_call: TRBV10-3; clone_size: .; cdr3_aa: CAISESKASGDMNEQFF; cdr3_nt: TGTGCCATCAGTGAGTCGAAGGCTAGCGGAGATATGAATGAGCAGTTCTTC
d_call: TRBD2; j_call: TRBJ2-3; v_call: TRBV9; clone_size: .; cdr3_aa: CASSSYTLAGGPDTQYF; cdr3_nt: TGTGCCAGCAGCTCGTACACACTAGCGGGAGGGCCAGATACGCAGTATTTT
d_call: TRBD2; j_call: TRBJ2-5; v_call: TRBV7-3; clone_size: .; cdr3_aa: CASSPMTSGGLRETQYF; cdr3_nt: TGTGCCAGCAGCCCCATGACTAGCGGGGGGCTACGAGAGACCCAGTACTTC
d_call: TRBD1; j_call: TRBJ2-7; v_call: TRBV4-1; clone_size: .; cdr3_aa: CASSQGRTGAYEQYF; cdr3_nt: TGCGCCAGCAGCCAAGGAAGAACAGGGGCTTACGAGCAGTACTTC
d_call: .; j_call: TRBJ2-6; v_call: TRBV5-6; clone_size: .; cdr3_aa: CASSQGSGANVLTF; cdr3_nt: TGTGCCAGCAGCCAGGGATCCGGGGCCAACGTCCTGACTTTC
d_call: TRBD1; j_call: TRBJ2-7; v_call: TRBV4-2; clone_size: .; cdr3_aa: CASSQGSTGAYEQYF; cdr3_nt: TGTGCCAGCAGCCAAGGATCGACAGGGGCCTACGAGCAGTACTTC
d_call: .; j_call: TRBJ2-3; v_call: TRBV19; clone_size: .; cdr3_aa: CASGGNTQYF; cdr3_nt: TGTGCCAGTGGGGGGAATACGCAGTATTTT
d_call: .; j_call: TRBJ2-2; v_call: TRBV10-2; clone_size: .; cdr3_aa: CASSAASQPYTGELFF; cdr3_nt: TGCGCCAGCAGTGCTGCATCCCAACCTTACACCGGGGAGCTGTTTTTT
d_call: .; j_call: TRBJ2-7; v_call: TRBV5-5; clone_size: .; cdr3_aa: CASSPPRAESYEQYF; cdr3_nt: TGTGCCAGCAGCCCCCCCCGGGCAGAATCCTACGAGCAGTACTTC
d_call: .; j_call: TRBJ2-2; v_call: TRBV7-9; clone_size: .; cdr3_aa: CASSSWLTNTGELFF; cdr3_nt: TGTGCCAGCAGCTCCTGGTTGACGAACACCGGGGAGCTGTTTTTT
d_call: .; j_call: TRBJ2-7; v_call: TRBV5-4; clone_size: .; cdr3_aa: CASSWGLSYEQYF; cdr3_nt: TGTGCCAGCAGCTGGGGCCTAAGCTACGAGCAGTACTTC
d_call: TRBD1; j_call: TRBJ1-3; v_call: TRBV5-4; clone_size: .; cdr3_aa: CASSLPGGSLSGNTIYF; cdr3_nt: TGTGCCAGCAGCTTGCCAGGGGGCAGTTTGTCTGGAAACACCATATATTTT